These T cell receptor beta chains were read from a single sample in a study of T cells in Graves' hyperthyroidism and ophthalmopathy. TCRdb re-derived calls from the multiplex PCR reads in MiXCR, one entry per CDR3 protein. The sample consists of some 760,000 distinct CDR3 sequences, approximately 14% of them appearing once. The sequencing sample was made of blood. The source of these receptors is a young woman with Graves' hyperthyroidism. Both conserved end residues are part of each CDR3. A D gene is named only where the DNA matches it firmly. For some rows the clone size is stated as once, few or many, or as a class when expanded; others skip it.

d_gene	v_gene	j_gene	abundance	CDR3nt	CDR3aa
TRBD1	TRBV5-1	TRBJ2-7	NA	TGCACCAGCAGGGACAGGGCGGAAGGCGAGCAGTACTTC	CTSRDRAEGEQYF
NA	TRBV12-3/TRBV12-4	TRBJ2-2	NA	TGTGCCAGCACCCCGGGTGGGGGGAACACCGGGGAGCTGTTTTTT	CASTPGGGNTGELFF
TRBD2	TRBV29-1	TRBJ2-7	NA	TGCAGCGTAGGTCAAGCGGGGGCCTACGAGCAGTACTTC	CSVGQAGAYEQYF
NA	TRBV6-5	TRBJ2-6	many	TGTGCCAGCAGTTACACCCTCGGACGGGCTCCTGGGGCCAACGTCCTGACTTTC	CASSYTLGRAPGANVLTF
NA	TRBV12-3/TRBV12-4	TRBJ1-6	NA	TGTGCCAGCAGTTTCGAGGGGTTCCCCCTCCACTTT	CASSFEGFPLHF
TRBD2	TRBV6-1	TRBJ2-7	few	TGTGCCAGCAGTTCAACTAGCGGGGCCTCCTACGAGCAGTACTTC	CASSSTSGASYEQYF
NA	TRBV20-1	TRBJ2-1	many	TGCAGTGCAATCAACCTCGGCTCCTACAATGAGCAGTTCTTC	CSAINLGSYNEQFF
NA	TRBV6-1	TRBJ2-2	few	TGTGCCAGCAGTCCACCGATAGGACTTCTGAACACCGGGGAGCTGTTTTTT	CASSPPIGLLNTGELFF
NA	TRBV10-1	TRBJ1-1	many	TGCGCCAGCAGTGAGTCCCAGGGCGGTACTGAAGCTTTCTTT	CASSESQGGTEAFF
NA	TRBV15	TRBJ1-6	NA	TGTGCCACCAGCAGAGATGCGTATAATTCACCCCTCCACTTT	CATSRDAYNSPLHF
NA	TRBV18	TRBJ2-3	many	TGTGCCAGCTCCCCTCAGAGGGAGGATACGCAGTATTTT	CASSPQREDTQYF
NA	TRBV12-3/TRBV12-4	TRBJ1-4	once	TGTGCCAGCAGATTCCTAGGGCGGGATGAAAAACTGGTTTTT	CASRFLGRDEKLVF
NA	TRBV30	TRBJ1-1	NA	TGTGCCTGGAGTGGACGGTCGAACACTGAAGCTTTCTTT	CAWSGRSNTEAFF